This T cell receptor (beta chain) is drawn from a study of response to subunit inactivated influenza vaccine. TCRdb called the RT-PCR reads again in MiXCR, with one record for every CDR3 protein. Here the sample spans 500,000 or so distinct CDR3 sequences, approximately 17% being singletons. Material: CD4+ T cells sorted from PBMCs, obtained around 2 years after vaccination. This sequence originates from a man aged 45 to 75 who received an inactivated influenza vaccine.

The CDR3 region has the DNA TGTGCCGCGAGGACAACTCCCACAGATACGCAGTATTTT. Its translation: CAARTTPTDTQYF. The chain carries TRBV6-1 and TRBJ2-3; possibly TRBD1 for D (5 bases). Trimming removed 11 bases from V and 2 bases from J, with 14 bases in between. Per the germline V gene, CDR1 is MNHNS and CDR2 is SASEGT. This CDR3 has 13 amino acids.